This is a list of T cell receptor beta chains from one sample in a study of radiotherapy plus CTLA-4 blockade in lung cancer. This table comes from immunoSEQ multiplex PCR, and its TCRdb copy is limited to in-frame clones, with some not included. The table has about 98,000 clones, 82% seen once. Sequenced material: peripheral blood, taken from a patient treated with radiotherapy plus ipilimumab. The origin of the receptors is a human donor with non-small cell lung cancer who had a partial response to radiotherapy plus ipilimumab. CDR3s leave out the opening cysteine and the closing phenylalanine or tryptophan.

TRBV10-2	ASRAGVEQF
TRBV21-1	ASSKGDRETYEQY
TRBV10-2	ASSEASTYEQY
TRBV27	ASSLSGSETQY
TRBV5-1	ASSLTPEGEQY
TRBV12-5	ASVVAGELF
TRBV27	ASHRTGLANYGYT
TRBV11-2	ASSSGTSGRSEQF
TRBV10-2	ASSGQMNTEAF
TRBV5-1	ASSASSGKGDTQY
TRBV28	ASSLAGTSGTDTQY